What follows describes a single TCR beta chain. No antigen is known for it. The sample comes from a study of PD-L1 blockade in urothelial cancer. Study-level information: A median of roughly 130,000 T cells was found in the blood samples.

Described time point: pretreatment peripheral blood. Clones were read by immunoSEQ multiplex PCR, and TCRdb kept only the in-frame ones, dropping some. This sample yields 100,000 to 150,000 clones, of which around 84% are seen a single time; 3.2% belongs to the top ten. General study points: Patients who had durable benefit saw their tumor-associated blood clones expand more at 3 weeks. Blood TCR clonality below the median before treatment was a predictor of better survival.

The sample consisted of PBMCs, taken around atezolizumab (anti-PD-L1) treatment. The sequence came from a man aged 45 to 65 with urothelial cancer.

The chain's CDR3 is CASSSGNYGYTF. As DNA, the CDR3 is TGTGCCAGCAGCTCAGGGAACTATGGCTACACCTTC. V gene TRBV11-2 combines with J gene TRBJ1-2; tentative D call: TRBD1 (5 bases). This CDR3 is built from 12 residues. Germline assignment: CDR1 SGHAT and CDR2 FQNNGV. Trimming took off 4 bases at V and 2 bases at J, with 5 bases between the two ends.